Given below is one TCR beta chain in context. One end of the junction does not line up with germline, which may come from a read error. Construction of TCR beta libraries relied on iRepertoire HTBI primers and on Arm-PCR targeting CDR3 regions. A single record per CDR3 protein comes from TCRdb applying MiXCR to the multiplex PCR reads. This sample has 700,000 or so distinct CDR3 sequences, with 30% found just once. This CDR3 has 16 residues. Germline V CDR1 and CDR2: SGHRS, YFSETQ. This sample is part of a study of regulatory T cells in long-lasting Graves disease. The time point: persistent/refractory GD, antithyroid drugs over 5 years with positive TRAb. RNA from PBMCs was the source of the TCR library.

The TCR was taken from a female donor with Graves disease. This specimen consisted of peripheral blood mononuclear cells (PBMCs), obtained when the disease was refractory, from a patient treated with antithyroid drugs. The chain employs TRBV5-1 and TRBJ1-1, with a tentative D call TRBD1 (5 bases). This chain's CDR3 is CASSWERGTVNTEASF. The CDR3 DNA reads as TGCGCCAGCAGCTGGGAAAGGGGAACGGTGAACACTGAAGCTTCCTTT.